This T cell receptor (beta chain) was sequenced for a study of CD8 T cells in Susac syndrome. The RNA input was roughly 0.5 to 1 ug, and it was reverse transcribed with random hexamers. TCRdb processed the immunoSEQ multiplex PCR reads anew with MiXCR; each CDR3 protein has one entry. The sample lists around 170,000 distinct CDR3 sequences, approximately 96% occurring once. The CDR3 sequence is 17 residues long. Germline V gives CDR1 DFQATT, CDR2 SNEGSKA (reference sequence). Trimming at V came to 0 bases and at J to 6 bases, leaving 10 bases not matched to a gene. It was treatment-naive patients with stable or active relapsing-remitting disease who made up the multiple sclerosis controls. Isolation of CD8+ and CD4+ T cells was performed negatively, whereas enrichment of TEMRA cells was done by FACS.

The rearrangement links TRBV20-1 to TRBJ2-7; the match to TRBD2 covers 14 bases. Sequenced material: CD8+ T cells from PBMCs. The source is a human donor with multiple sclerosis. The CDR3 bases are TGCAGTGCTAGAGATGGCCTTGGACTAGCGGGAGGCTCCGAGCAGTACTTC. This gives the protein CSARDGLGLAGGSEQYF.